Listed here are 18 T cell receptor beta chains from one sample, sequenced in a study of identifying expanded T cells in peripheral blood. The repertoire was sequenced with immunoSEQ multiplex PCR; TCRdb's copy has only in-frame clones and lacks some. This table has 100,000 to 150,000 clones, about 80% appearing once. Sequenced sample: blood. These TCRs come from a person aged 18 to 69 in good health.

The chain joins TRBV7-9 to TRBJ2-1; the D gene is possibly TRBD1 (6 bases). The germline CDR1 and CDR2 sequences are SEHNR and FQNEAQ (reference sequence). V dropped 2 bases and J dropped 7 bases, with 24 bases sitting between them. The CDR3 loop spans 18 amino acids. The CDR3 region is CASSLPYRAAGLRNEQFF. CDR3 nucleotides: TGTGCCAGCAGCTTACCATACAGGGCCGCGGGCCTTCGGAATGAGCAGTTCTTC.

The chain recombines TRBV5-1 with TRBJ1-2; unclear D gene. The germline V and J ends were trimmed by 2 bases and 2 bases, with 7 bases remaining between them. Germline V gene data show CDR1 as SGHRS and CDR2 as YFSETQ. The CDR3 spans 13 residues. CDR3: CASSLSANYGYTF. DNA of the CDR3: TGCGCCAGCAGCTTATCAGCCAACTATGGCTACACCTTC.

The chain links TRBV2 to TRBJ1-6, with D tentatively TRBD1 (5 bases). Germline assignment: CDR1 SNHLY and CDR2 FYNNEI. Trimming took off 7 bases at V and 7 bases at J, with 14 bases between the two ends. The CDR3 contains 14 residues. CDR3 loop: CASKKRGANSPLHF. The DNA of the CDR3 is TGTGCCAGCAAGAAGAGGGGAGCCAATTCACCCCTCCACTTT. The full variable domain, with the rest looked up from reference TRBV2 and TRBJ1-6, is EPEVTQTPSHQVTQMGQEVILRCVPISNHLYFYWYRQILGQKVEFLVSFYNNEISEKSEIFDDQFSVERPDGSNFTLKIRSTKLEDSAMYFCASKKRGANSPLHFGNGTRLTVT.

The chain recombines TRBV7-9 with TRBJ1-4; TRBD1 might be the D (6 bases). This CDR3 has 14 amino acids. Trimming stripped 7 bases from V and 8 bases from J, with 17 bases between. CDR1 and CDR2 (germline): SEHNR, FQNEAQ (reference sequence). The CDR3 spells CASTTRGTSEKLFF. The CDR3 DNA reads as TGTGCCAGCACCACCCGGGGGACAAGCGAAAAACTGTTTTTT.

In its sample, this clone was seen once. The rearrangement uses TRBV10-2 and TRBJ1-1; TRBD1 matches at 7 bases. CDR1 and CDR2 (germline): WSHSY, SAAADI. The CDR3 spans 16 residues. Unmatched junction bases numbered 13, after V lost 7 bases and J lost 2 bases. CDR3 residues: CASNDSGGGRNTEAFF. In DNA form, the CDR3 reads TGCGCCAGCAACGACTCAGGGGGAGGACGAAACACTGAAGCTTTCTTT.

This clone was seen a handful of times. CDR3 DNA sequence: TGTGCCAGTAGTATACCGGGCCGGACGACTGGAAACACCATATATTTT. Protein product: CASSIPGRTTGNTIYF. This rearrangement joins TRBV19 to TRBJ1-3; D is uncertain. The germline V and J ends were trimmed by 2 bases and 2 bases, with 13 bases remaining between them. CDR1 LNHDA and CDR2 SQIVND come from the germline V gene (reference sequence). CDR3 length equals 16 residues.

The gene calls are TRBV5-6 and TRBJ1-2; possible D gene TRBD1, 6 bases. This CDR3 spans 13 amino acids. Trimming took 0 bases from V and 6 from J, leaving 9 bases between them. Germline-derived CDR1 and CDR2 are SGHDT and YYEEEE. The CDR3 DNA reads as TGTGCCAGCAGCTTGGGGACAGACCATGGCTACACCTTC. It yields the protein CASSLGTDHGYTF.

The V and J genes are TRBV10-3 and TRBJ1-1; no clear D. Trimming shortened V by 4 bases and J by 3 bases, and 12 bases separated the two germline ends. CDR3 length equals 14 residues. The germline V gene has CDR1 ENHRY and CDR2 SYGVKD. The CDR3 coding sequence is TGTGCCATCAGTGCAGGACTTCTGGACACTGAAGCTTTCTTT. Protein: CAISAGLLDTEAFF.

This rearrangement joins TRBV5-1 to TRBJ2-5, with TRBD1 as a possible D gene (6 bases). The CDR3 extends over 12 amino acids. Germline CDR1 and CDR2: SGHRS and YFSETQ. V dropped 4 bases and J dropped 4 bases, with 8 bases sitting between them. CDR3 sequence reads: CASSRTAETQYF. CDR3 DNA sequence: TGCGCCAGCAGCAGGACAGCAGAGACCCAGTACTTC.

This clone was observed a single time. V and J are TRBV7-9 and TRBJ1-4, with D maybe TRBD1 (6 bases). The CDR3 loop spans 14 amino acids. V was trimmed by 4 bases and J by 7 bases, leaving 13 bases between them. From germline, CDR1 is SEHNR and CDR2 FQNEAQ (reference sequence). In nucleotides, the CDR3 is TGTGCCAGCAGCTCCGCCGGGGGCGGTGAAAAACTGTTTTTT. It specifies CASSSAGGGEKLFF. Full variable domain (missing parts from reference TRBV7-9 and TRBJ1-4): DTGVSQNPRHKITKRGQNVTFRCDPISEHNRLYWYRQTLGQGPEFLTYFQNEAQLEKSRLLSDRFSAERPKGSFSTLEIQRTEQGDSAMYLCASSSAGGGEKLFFGSGTQLSVL.

The rearrangement uses TRBV11-2 and TRBJ2-7; 8 bases map to TRBD1. CDR1 and CDR2 from the germline V gene are SGHAT and FQNNGV. J gave up 4 bases and V 5 bases, and 7 bases lay outside the gene matches. The CDR3 totals 14 residues. The CDR3 here is CASSIGTGTYEQYF. CDR3 nucleotide sequence: TGTGCCAGCAGCATAGGGACAGGAACATACGAGCAGTACTTC.

The chain uses TRBV5-6 and TRBJ1-2; 10 nucleotides align to TRBD1. This CDR3 spans 15 amino acids. Trimming at V came to 2 bases and at J to 1 base, leaving 2 bases not matched to a gene. Germline V gene lookup returns CDR1 SGHDT and CDR2 YYEEEE. CDR3 bases: TGTGCCAGCAGCTTTAGGGACAGGGGTAACTATGGCTACACCTTC. Translation: CASSFRDRGNYGYTF.

The chain is built from TRBV7-2 and TRBJ1-5; 7 nucleotides agree with TRBD1. This CDR3 has 13 amino acids. CDR1 and CDR2 from the germline V gene are SGHTA and FQGNSA. V shed 4 bases and J 7 bases; nucleotides not matched to a gene: 4. This chain's CDR3 is CASSSQGWQPQHF. Here the CDR3 DNA reads TGTGCCAGCAGCTCACAGGGGTGGCAGCCCCAGCATTTT.

The chain combines TRBV2 with TRBJ2-1; possible D gene TRBD2, 5 bases. This CDR3 is built from 12 residues. V was pared by 7 bases and J by 6 bases, with 10 bases between. Germline CDR1 SNHLY, CDR2 FYNNEI. CDR3 protein: CASMVRANEQFF. CDR3 DNA: TGTGCCAGCATGGTGCGGGCCAATGAGCAGTTCTTC.

This chain uses TRBV7-8 with TRBJ2-3; 8 bases are a match to TRBD2. CDR3 length: 15 amino acids. Germline V lookup: CDR1 SGHVS, CDR2 FQNEAQ. V trimming: 4 bases; J trimming: 0 bases; junction bases outside the gene matches: 3. The DNA of the CDR3 is TGTGCCAGCAGCTCGAGACTAGCGAGCACAGATACGCAGTATTTT. It is translated as CASSSRLASTDTQYF.

The chain is built from TRBV2 and TRBJ2-6; D may be TRBD1 (5 bases). The V and J ends lost 2 bases and 6 bases respectively, with 20 bases between them. The CDR3 loop spans 18 amino acids. Germline loops: CDR1 SNHLY, CDR2 FYNNEI. The CDR3 DNA reads TGTGCCAGCAGTGAAAGGGGTTCCCGACTGGTAGAGGCCAACGTCCTGACTTTC. It yields the protein CASSERGSRLVEANVLTF. The entire variable domain, with the rest obtained from reference TRBV2 and TRBJ2-6, is as follows: EPEVTQTPSHQVTQMGQEVILRCVPISNHLYFYWYRQILGQKVEFLVSFYNNEISEKSEIFDDQFSVERPDGSNFTLKIRSTKLEDSAMYFCASSERGSRLVEANVLTFGAGSRLTVL.

The rearrangement uses TRBV28 and TRBJ2-7; D may be TRBD2 (5 bases). Germline V gives CDR1 MDHEN, CDR2 SYDVKM. The CDR3 runs to 13 residues. With 5 bases removed from V and 6 bases from J, the gap between germline ends came to 14 bases. Here the CDR3 DNA reads TGTGCCAGCAGTCCCCGGACTCTTCGCGAGCAGTACTTC. It is translated as CASSPRTLREQYF. Complete variable domain (other parts from reference TRBV28 and TRBJ2-7): DVKVTQSSRYLVKRTGEKVFLECVQDMDHENMFWYRQDPGLGLRLIYFSYDVKMKEKGDIPEGYSVSREKKERFSLILESASTNQTSMYLCASSPRTLREQYFGPGTRLTVT.

The chain recombines TRBV9 with TRBJ2-3; D ambiguous. The CDR3 runs 16 residues. Trimming stripped 2 bases from V and 0 bases from J, with 13 bases between. Germline-derived CDR1 and CDR2 are SGDLS and YYNGEE. CDR3 coding DNA: TGTGCCAGCAGCGTCACACCTGGCCTAAGCACAGATACGCAGTATTTT. It specifies CASSVTPGLSTDTQYF.